These 29 T cell receptor beta chains were sequenced from one sample in a study of T cell clonality in common variable immunodeficiency. Libraries were prepared by immunoSEQ multiplex PCR; TCRdb keeps only in-frame clonotypes and omits some of them. The sample contains some 30,000 clones, none of them singletons. Study-level points and caveats: Common variable immunodeficiency TCR beta sequences reportedly had fewer deletions and N-nucleotide insertions.

The antigens of these receptors remain unknown. Specimen: peripheral blood mononuclear cells. The source of these receptors is a human donor with common variable immunodeficiency.

Turning to this clone: The read terminates 3 residues ahead of where the CDR3 ends, so the germline J gene completes it. The rearrangement uses TRBV30 and TRBJ1-2; 7 positions match TRBD1. The CDR3 length is 12 residues. Unmatched junction bases numbered 9, after V lost 7 bases and J lost 7 bases. In germline, CDR1 is GTSNPN, CDR2 SVGIG (reference sequence). The CDR3 bases that were read are TGTGCCTCCCAGGGGGACCCGGGTGGC. It yields the protein CASQGDPGG. The whole CDR3 sequence is CASQGDPGGYTF.

This clone was detected a few times. The CDR3 end lies 3 residues beyond the end of the read and is filled in from the germline J gene. V and J are TRBV6-2 or TRBV6-3 and TRBJ1-2; D gene ambiguous. Germline CDR1 MNHEY, CDR2 SVGEGT. With 5 bases removed from V and 4 bases from J, the gap between germline ends came to 17 bases. The CDR3 has 15 amino acids. The part of the CDR3 DNA that was read is TGTGCCAGCAGTGCTACTACACTCGGAGCCTATGGC. As protein: CASSATTLGAYG. The whole CDR3 sequence is CASSATTLGAYGYTF.

This clone has only a few counts. Read data end 3 residues before the CDR3 end; the end is taken from the germline J gene. The chain is built from TRBV11-2 and TRBJ2-2, with D possibly being TRBD2 (5 bases). The CDR3 runs 14 residues. V lost 7 bases and J lost 5, with 14 bases in between. Germline values: CDR1 SGHAT, CDR2 FQNNGV. The CDR3 sequence: CASTPITGTGELFF. The DNA read from the CDR3 is TGTGCCAGCACCCCGATTACGGGGACCGGGGAG. Supplemented by reference TRBV11-2 and TRBJ2-2, the full variable domain reads EAGVAQSPRYKIIEKRQSVAFWCNPISGHATLYWYQQILGQGPKLLIQFQNNGVVDDSQLPKDRFSAERLKGVDSTLKIQPAKLEDSAVYLCASTPITGTGELFFGEGSRLTVL.

This clone was seen at least ten times. The read is 3 residues too short to cover the CDR3 end, so that end is filled in from the germline J gene. The gene calls are TRBV20-1 and TRBJ2-1; a weak D match, TRBD1 (5 bases). CDR3 length: 14 residues. Germline V gene sequence: CDR1 DFQATT, CDR2 SNEGSKA (reference sequence). V lost 5 bases, J lost 0 bases, and 11 bases lay in between. The CDR3 sequence is CSADDSSSYNEQFF. The sequenced CDR3 bases are TGCAGTGCTGATGACAGCAGCTCCTACAATGAG.

This clone was detected only a few times. The CDR3 bases that were read are TGTGCCAGCAGTGCGGGGGGGACGGGGGAGACC. Residues: CASSAGGTGET. The full CDR3 sequence reads CASSAGGTGETQYF. The V call is TRBV2, the J call TRBJ2-5; 8 nucleotides align to TRBD2. The CDR3 goes on 3 residues after the read ends, and that part is filled in from the germline J gene. The CDR3 runs 14 residues. Per the germline V gene, CDR1 is SNHLY and CDR2 is FYNNEI. Unmatched junction bases numbered 6, after V lost 4 bases and J lost 5 bases. Using reference TRBV2 and TRBJ2-5 for the parts outside the CDR3, the full variable domain is EPEVTQTPSHQVTQMGQEVILRCVPISNHLYFYWYRQILGQKVEFLVSFYNNEISEKSEIFDDQFSVERPDGSNFTLKIRSTKLEDSAMYFCASSAGGTGETQYFGPGTRLLVL.

This clone was seen many times. The CDR3 end falls 3 residues outside the read, so it is completed with the germline J gene. The genes are TRBV19 and TRBJ2-5; TRBD1 might be the D (6 bases). In germline, CDR1 is LNHDA, CDR2 SQIVND (reference sequence). The CDR3 is 14 amino acids. Trimming pared 7 bases from V and 1 base from J, leaving 13 bases between. CDR3 loop: CASTEQGFQETQYF. The sequenced CDR3 bases are TGTGCCAGTACTGAACAGGGATTCCAAGAGACC.

A remark on this clone: Sequencing ends 3 residues short of the CDR3 end; the germline J gene provides the rest. The chain carries TRBV7-2 and TRBJ1-2, with D hard to call. Germline V gene lookup returns CDR1 SGHTA and CDR2 FQGNSA. CDR3 length equals 14 residues. The CDR3 bases that were read are TGTGCCAGCAGCTTAGCGAGGGCTGGTGGGGGC. Translating it yields CASSLARAGGG. The CDR3 in full is CASSLARAGGGYTF. Combining the CDR3 with reference TRBV7-2 and TRBJ1-2 gives the whole variable domain GAGVSQSPSNKVTEKGKDVELRCDPISGHTALYWYRQSLGQGLEFLIYFQGNSAPDKSGLPSDRFSAERTGGSVSTLTIQRTQQEDSAVYLCASSLARAGGGYTFGSGTRLTVV.

This clone showed up just a few times. The read halts 3 residues ahead of the CDR3 end, with the missing end drawn from the germline J gene. V and J are TRBV18 and TRBJ1-6; possibly TRBD1 for D (6 bases). Deletions cut 3 bases from V and 4 bases from J, with 13 bases between. This CDR3 has 16 residues. CDR1 is KGHSH, CDR2 LQKENI, per germline. Partial CDR3 DNA: TGTGCCAGCTCACCGCCCCGGACAGATTATAATTCACCC. It specifies CASSPPRTDYNSP. The CDR3 in its entirety is CASSPPRTDYNSPLHF.

This clone was detected only a few times. The CDR3 end is not reached by the read, which stops 3 residues before it; the germline J gene fills it in. The rearrangement joins TRBV19 to TRBJ2-2; the match to TRBD2 covers 8 bases. This CDR3 comprises 17 residues. V was clipped by 8 bases and J by 0 bases; unmatched bases: 11. In germline, CDR1 is LNHDA, CDR2 SQIVND (reference sequence). CDR3 sequence: CASGTAMGLANTGELFF. CDR3 DNA, as far as it was read: TGTGCCAGTGGTACGGCGATGGGACTAGCGAACACCGGGGAG.

This clone was counted a few times. The sequenced fragment ends 3 residues before the CDR3 boundary, so the rest is inferred from the germline J gene. The rearrangement uses TRBV6-2 or TRBV6-3 and TRBJ2-7; D unresolved. CDR1 MNHEY and CDR2 SVGEGT come from the germline V gene. The CDR3 sequence is 12 residues long. V lost 10 bases, J lost 3 bases, and 13 bases lay in between. CDR3 region: CATRVRDYEQYF. The part of the CDR3 DNA that was read is TGTGCCACCCGGGTCCGCGACTACGAG.

As regards this clone: The junction departs from germline at one end; a sequencing error may be responsible. The read terminates 3 residues before the CDR3 end, so the remaining end is supplied by the germline J gene. The V gene is TRBV2, the J gene TRBJ2-7, with D perhaps assigned TRBD1 or TRBD2 (6 bases each). The germline gives CDR1 SNHLY, CDR2 FYNNEI. CDR3 length: 18 residues. The DNA read from the CDR3 is TGTGCCAGCAGGGAAGACTTACCGGAGGGGGTTCCTTCCTACGAG. It specifies CASREDLPEGVPSYE. The whole CDR3 sequence reads CASREDLPEGVPSYEQYF. The complete variable domain, with remaining parts taken from reference TRBV2 and TRBJ2-7, reads EPEVTQTPSHQVTQMGQEVILRCVPISNHLYFYWYRQILGQKVEFLVSFYNNEISEKSEIFDDQFSVERPDGSNFTLKIRSTKLEDSAMYFCASREDLPEGVPSYEQYFGPGTRLTVT.

This clone was seen at least ten times. The CDR3 goes on 3 residues after the read ends, and that part is filled in from the germline J gene. The chain joins TRBV5-1 to TRBJ1-2, with TRBD1 matching over 10 bases. Germline trimming cut 3 bases from V and 5 bases from J; bases unmatched to any gene: 4. The germline gives CDR1 SGHRS, CDR2 YFSETQ. This CDR3 contains 14 residues. CDR3 bases read: TGCGCCAGCAGCTCACCGGGACAGGGGTATGGC. Encoded protein: CASSSPGQGYG. The entire CDR3 protein is CASSSPGQGYGYTF.

The sample holds many counts of this clone. The DNA ends 3 residues before the CDR3 does, and the rest of the CDR3 is filled in from the germline J gene. Other DNA sequences within the sample encode an identical CDR3. The chain uses TRBV19 and TRBJ2-7, with TRBD1 identical over 8 bases. CDR1 is LNHDA and CDR2 is SQIVND in the germline V gene (reference sequence). This CDR3 is built from 14 residues. The junction had 7 bases not matched to a gene; V was cut back by 6 bases and J by 3 bases. CDR3 DNA, as far as it was read: TGTGCCAGTAGCGACAGGGGTCAAGGCTACGAG. Amino acid sequence: CASSDRGQGYE. The entire CDR3 reads CASSDRGQGYEQYF.

This clone was seen a few times. The read ends 3 residues shy of where the CDR3 ends; the end is completed using the germline J gene. The rearrangement links TRBV7-2 to TRBJ2-7; TRBD2 matches at 11 bases. The CDR3 is made up of 15 amino acids. Germline trimming cut 5 bases from V and 2 bases from J; bases unmatched to any gene: 5. The germline gives CDR1 SGHTA, CDR2 FQGNSA. The covered CDR3 bases are TGTGCCAGCAGCCCGAGACTAGCGGGGACCTACGAG. Its protein is CASSPRLAGTYE. The whole CDR3 sequence is CASSPRLAGTYEQYF.

This clone was seen repeatedly, ten times or more. Read data end 3 residues before the CDR3 end; the end is taken from the germline J gene. This chain links TRBV30 with TRBJ1-5; tentative D call: TRBD1 (5 bases). Deletions cut 1 base from V and 0 bases from J, with 10 bases between. The germline CDR1 and CDR2 sequences are GTSNPN and SVGIG (reference sequence). The CDR3 consists of 15 residues. The CDR3 region is CAWSGHGHSNQPQHF. Partial CDR3 DNA: TGTGCCTGGAGTGGTCACGGACATAGCAATCAGCCC.

In its sample, this clone was seen many times. The CDR3 end lies 3 residues beyond the end of the read and is filled in from the germline J gene. This chain uses TRBV20-1 with TRBJ2-3; 7 bases are a match to TRBD1. The germline CDR1 and CDR2 sequences are DFQATT and SNEGSKA (reference sequence). Losses at the gene ends were 3 bases for V and 2 bases for J; bases not matched to a gene: 5. The CDR3 is 14 amino acids. This CDR3 reads CSARDRKNTDTQYF. Incomplete CDR3 DNA: TGCAGTGCTAGGGACAGGAAAAACACAGATACG.

Details on this clone: The read gets to within 3 residues of the CDR3 end, and the germline J gene fills in the rest. This sequence joins TRBV7-9 and TRBJ2-5; TRBD1 might be the D (6 bases). Deletions cut 4 bases from V and 3 bases from J, with 12 bases between. The germline V gene has CDR1 SEHNR and CDR2 FQNEAQ (reference sequence). The CDR3 has 14 residues. CDR3 loop: CASSSRDKEETQYF. Incomplete CDR3 DNA: TGTGCCAGCAGCTCCCGGGACAAAGAAGAGACC.

About this clone itself: The missing CDR3 end, 3 residues past where the read stops, is filled in from the germline J gene. The V gene is TRBV2, the J gene TRBJ1-5; 8 bases are a match to TRBD1. There are 14 residues in the CDR3. Trimming cost V 6 bases and J 7 bases; bases outside gene matches: 8. The germline V gene has CDR1 SNHLY and CDR2 FYNNEI. CDR3 region: CASSWTGLSQPQHF. The sequenced part of the CDR3 DNA is TGTGCCAGCAGCTGGACAGGGCTGAGCCAGCCC.

Notes on this clone: With the read ending 3 residues before the CDR3 end, the germline J gene is used to fill in that end. This chain links TRBV6-2 or TRBV6-3 with TRBJ1-1; D might be TRBD1 (6 bases). Between the trimmed V and J ends, which lost 8 bases and 1 base, there was a span of 17 bases. Germline assignment: CDR1 MNHEY and CDR2 SVGEGT. This CDR3 is built from 15 residues. The CDR3 sequence: CASARGAPKNTEAFF. CDR3 bases read: TGTGCCAGCGCGCGGGGGGCCCCAAAGAACACTGAA.

In this sample, this clone turned up a few times. The sequenced fragment ends 3 residues before the CDR3 boundary, so the rest is inferred from the germline J gene. V gene TRBV19 combines with J gene TRBJ1-1; 7 positions agree with TRBD1. V dropped 6 bases and J dropped 0; count of bases not matched to a gene: 4. CDR3 size: 14 residues. CDR1 is LNHDA and CDR2 is SQIVND in the germline V gene (reference sequence). The CDR3 here is CASRRGQLNTEAFF. The sequenced part of the CDR3 DNA is TGTGCCAGTAGAAGGGGACAGCTGAACACTGAA.

In the case of this clone: The CDR3 extends 3 residues past the end of the read, so its final part is completed from the germline J gene. The chain employs TRBV5-7 and TRBJ1-4; D not resolved. TRBV5-7 is flagged as an ORF with uncertain function. V lost 0 bases, J lost 9 bases, and 12 bases lay in between. The CDR3 spans 14 residues. CDR3 bases read: TGTGCCAGCAGCTTGGACGATAGTCCTCAAAAA. It specifies CASSLDDSPQK. Given in full, the CDR3 is CASSLDDSPQKLFF.

Details on this clone: The CDR3 end is not reached by the read, which stops 3 residues before it; the germline J gene fills it in. The V gene is TRBV2, the J gene TRBJ1-2; D remains ambiguous. Per germline, CDR1 SNHLY and CDR2 FYNNEI. CDR3 length: 15 amino acids. The V and J ends lost 1 base and 4 bases respectively, with 13 bases between them. The CDR3 region is CASSEDSQVLYGYTF. The CDR3 bases that were read are TGTGCCAGCAGTGAAGACTCGCAGGTCCTCTATGGC.

CDR3 region: CASSPNRVGNQPQHF. Partial CDR3 DNA: TGTGCCAGCAGCCCTAACAGGGTTGGCAATCAGCCC. The chain couples TRBV7-2 to TRBJ1-5; possibly TRBD1 for D (6 bases). The CDR3 end is not reached by the read, which stops 3 residues before it; the germline J gene fills it in. Germline-derived CDR1 and CDR2 are SGHTA and FQGNSA. V was clipped by 5 bases and J by 2 bases, with 13 bases between them. The CDR3 length is 15 residues.

This clone came up a few times. The CDR3 end is not reached by the read, which stops 3 residues before it; the germline J gene fills it in. The chain has TRBV7-3 and TRBJ2-2; TRBD2 aligns across 10 bases. Looked up from germline, CDR1 is SGHTA and CDR2 is FQGTGA. The V and J ends lost 1 base and 2 bases, in that order; junction bases with no gene match: 1. This CDR3 is built from 16 residues. The CDR3: CASSLIAGGNTGELFF. CDR3 bases read: TGTGCCAGCAGCTTAATAGCGGGGGGCAACACCGGGGAG. The full variable domain, with the rest looked up from reference TRBV7-3 and TRBJ2-2, is GAGVSQTPSNKVTEKGKYVELRCDPISGHTALYWYRQSLGQGPEFLIYFQGTGAADDSGLPNDRFFAVRPEGSVSTLKIQRTERGDSAVYLCASSLIAGGNTGELFFGEGSRLTVL.

There are a few counts of this clone. The read falls 3 residues short of the CDR3 end, and the missing part is taken from the germline J gene. The chain joins TRBV30 to TRBJ2-5; 8 bases are a match to TRBD1. CDR1 is GTSNPN and CDR2 is SVGIG in the germline V gene (reference sequence). After removal of 1 base from V and 4 bases from J, the junction contained 8 bases not matched to a gene. The CDR3 consists of 15 residues. The DNA read from the CDR3 is TGTGCCTGGAGTGCCAGGGGGCGCATTAGAGAGACC. It codes for CAWSARGRIRET. From start to end, the CDR3 is CAWSARGRIRETQYF.

In this sample, this clone turned up a few times. The part of the CDR3 DNA that was read is TGCAGCGTTGAATTAGGGGCGGCAGATACG. It translates to CSVELGAADT. The full-length CDR3 reads as CSVELGAADTQYF. The V call is TRBV29-1, the J call TRBJ2-3; the D gene is possibly TRBD1 (5 bases). The CDR3 extends 3 residues past the end of the read, so its final part is completed from the germline J gene. Looked up from germline, CDR1 is SQVTM and CDR2 is ANQGSEA. V was pared by 2 bases and J by 4 bases, with 10 bases between. The CDR3 loop spans 13 amino acids.

This clone was observed at least ten times. The read finishes 3 residues shy of the CDR3 end, and the germline J gene is used to complete it. This chain uses TRBV7-2 with TRBJ2-3; D is undetermined. With 4 bases removed from V and 4 bases from J, the gap between germline ends came to 6 bases. The germline V gene encodes CDR1 SGHTA and CDR2 FQGNSA. This CDR3 is 12 amino acids long. The CDR3 DNA, read in part, is TGTGCCAGCAGCTCCTTTGCAGATACG. Its translation: CASSSFADT. The complete CDR3 protein is CASSSFADTQYF.

As concerns this clone: Coverage ceases 3 residues before the CDR3 finishes, and the germline J gene fills in the end. J is TRBJ1-4 and V is TRBV30; TRBD1 matches 9 bases. CDR1 GTSNPN and CDR2 SVGIG come from the germline V gene (reference sequence). The CDR3 has 13 residues. V gave up 8 bases and J gave up 8 bases; unmatched junction bases: 9. This CDR3 is CAGNRGQGEKLFF. The part of the CDR3 DNA that was read is TGTGCCGGGAACAGGGGGCAGGGAGAAAAA.

This clone was detected ten times or more. The CDR3 end falls 3 residues outside the read, so it is completed with the germline J gene. The V call is TRBV6-2 or TRBV6-3, the J call TRBJ1-2, with TRBD1 as a possible D gene (5 bases). Germline-derived CDR1 and CDR2 are MNHEY and SVGEGT. Trimming removed 2 bases from V and 1 base from J, with 5 bases in between. The length of the CDR3 is 13 residues. CDR3 sequence: CASSYDSNYGYTF. Partial CDR3 DNA: TGTGCCAGCAGTTACGACAGTAACTATGGC.